These 26 T cell receptor beta chains share one sample of origin, sequenced in a study of molecular identifiers for immune sequencing clone quantification. TCRdb called the PCR reads again in MiXCR, with one record for every CDR3 protein. The repertoire includes 460,000 or so distinct CDR3 sequences, around 25% of them detected once, and over 0.6% sits in the top ten. The sequenced material came from naive CD8+ T cells from blood, with Jurkat cell RNA spiked in. Described subset: FACS-sorted CD8+CD4-CCR7+CD45RA+ naive T cells. These receptors were taken from a human donor in good health. Some libraries in this study had Jurkat cell RNA spiked in.

This clonotype came up many times. This chain connects TRBV5-1 to TRBJ1-1; no clear D. This CDR3 region has 13 residues. Trimming took 1 base from V and 1 from J, leaving 5 bases between them. Germline values: CDR1 SGHRS, CDR2 YFSETQ. The CDR3 is CASSLSTNTEAFF. The CDR3 region has the DNA TGCGCCAGCAGCTTGTCGACGAACACTGAAGCTTTCTTT.

This clonotype was seen only a few times. The rearrangement uses TRBV28 and TRBJ1-2; D remains unclear. Germline loops: CDR1 MDHEN, CDR2 SYDVKM. V dropped 5 bases and J dropped 7 bases, with 20 bases sitting between them. The CDR3 contains 15 residues. CDR3 region: CASSPTTGSRGGYTF. DNA for the CDR3: TGTGCCAGCAGTCCGACTACCGGGTCCCGAGGTGGCTACACCTTC.

This clonotype has more than one count but fewer than ten. This chain joins TRBV10-2 and TRBJ1-5, with 8 bases lining up with TRBD1. The V and J ends lost 3 bases and 2 bases, in that order; junction bases with no gene match: 6. Germline assignment: CDR1 WSHSY and CDR2 SAAADI. The CDR3 runs to 16 residues. The CDR3 reads CASSEMGQAGNQPQHF. In DNA, the CDR3 is TGCGCCAGCAGTGAAATGGGACAGGCCGGCAATCAGCCCCAGCATTTT.

As for this clonotype: The junction departs from germline at one end; a sequencing error may be responsible. This sequence joins TRBV3-1 and TRBJ2-1; no clear D gene. Germline V lookup: CDR1 LGHDT, CDR2 YNNKEL (reference sequence). The CDR3 covers 18 residues. The CDR3 coding sequence is TGTGCCAGCAGCCAAGATTTAGAAGACTCTACCTCCTACAATGGGCAGTTCTTC. Translated: CASSQDLEDSTSYNGQFF.

Remarks on this clonotype: Since a much larger clone is just one base distant, this may be a read error. The rearrangement joins TRBV29-1 to TRBJ2-3, with D unclear. This CDR3 is built from 12 residues. Germline-derived CDR1 and CDR2 are SQVTM and ANQGSEA. CDR3 sequence (DNA): TGCAGCGTTGAGGGCCTTCCGGATACGCAGTGTTTT. Translated: CSVEGLPDTQCF.

This clonotype came up a few times. The junction does not match germline at one end; this may be a read error. The chain employs TRBV7-9 and TRBJ2-7; 12 bases are a match to TRBD1. CDR3 size: 16 residues. Germline CDR1 reads SEHNR; CDR2 reads FQNEAQ (reference sequence). The CDR3 bases are TGTGCCAGCAGCCCAGGGGGACAGGGGGCCTCCTTCGAGCAGTACTTC. Translation: CASSPGGQGASFEQYF.

J is TRBJ2-2 and V is TRBV6-2 or TRBV6-3; 7 bases map to TRBD1. Per the germline V gene, CDR1 is MNHEY and CDR2 is SVGEGT. The CDR3 is 15 amino acids. J gave up 5 bases and V 6 bases, and 9 bases lay outside the gene matches. Written as DNA, the CDR3 is TGTGCCAGCAGACCCGGGACAGCCGATACCGGGGAGCTGTTTTTT. It codes for CASRPGTADTGELFF.

The chain links TRBV6-4 to TRBJ2-3, with D perhaps matching TRBD1 (5 bases). This CDR3 comprises 15 residues. Germline V gene lookup returns CDR1 MRHNA and CDR2 SNTAGT. Between the trimmed V and J ends, which lost 7 bases and 0 bases, there was a span of 14 bases. Written as DNA, the CDR3 is TGTGCCAGCAAGACCGACAGTTTTAGCACAGATACGCAGTATTTT. This codes for CASKTDSFSTDTQYF.

This clonotype has just a few counts. The CDR3 nucleotides read TGTGCCAGCAGCCCTACGTCCGTGCGGCATAATTCACCCCTCCACTTT. This codes for CASSPTSVRHNSPLHF. This chain joins TRBV6-2 or TRBV6-3 and TRBJ1-6; no clear D gene. The V end lost 6 bases, the J end lost 5 bases, and 17 bases lay between the germline ends. The CDR3 consists of 16 residues. Germline V gene data show CDR1 as MNHEY and CDR2 as SVGEGT.

V usage is TRBV29-1 and J usage is TRBJ2-7; TRBD1 is a possible D gene (6 bases). Germline CDR1 reads SQVTM; CDR2 reads ANQGSEA. The CDR3 consists of 14 residues. Trimming removed 6 bases at V and 5 bases at J, with 20 bases between. In DNA, the CDR3 is TGCAGCGTACTTACAGGGATTCGACTCCACGAGCAGTACTTC. Its protein is CSVLTGIRLHEQYF.

The rearrangement links TRBV4-3 to TRBJ1-2; no clear D gene. V was trimmed by 0 bases and J by 4 bases, leaving 12 bases between them. This CDR3 contains 15 residues. Germline V CDR1 and CDR2: LGHNA, YSLEER. This CDR3 reads CASSQDIDKFYGYTF. CDR3 nucleotide sequence: TGCGCCAGCAGCCAAGATATTGACAAGTTCTATGGCTACACCTTC.

This clonotype was counted between two and nine times. The chain has TRBV13 and TRBJ2-1; TRBD1 matches 8 bases. There are 16 residues in the CDR3. J was trimmed by 4 bases and V by 2 bases; bases with no gene match: 7. Per germline, CDR1 PRHDT and CDR2 FYEKMQ (reference sequence). CDR3 amino acids: CASSLTGTGSYNEQFF. The CDR3 nucleotides read TGTGCCAGCAGCTTAACCGGGACAGGTTCTTACAATGAGCAGTTCTTC.

This clonotype was seen many times. The chain uses TRBV20-1 and TRBJ2-7; 7 bases match TRBD2. This CDR3 spans 15 amino acids. Trimming removed 2 bases from V and 7 bases from J; junction bases left unmatched: 14. CDR1 and CDR2 from the germline V gene are DFQATT and SNEGSKA (reference sequence). CDR3 sequence: CSARSVAGTSWEQYF. CDR3 nucleotide sequence: TGCAGTGCTAGATCGGTAGCGGGCACCTCCTGGGAGCAGTACTTC.

The rearrangement links TRBV11-1 to TRBJ2-1; TRBD2 is a possible D gene (6 bases). This CDR3 region has 13 residues. V lost 4 bases, J lost 5 bases, and 9 bases lay in between. CDR1 is SGHAT, CDR2 FQDESV, per germline (reference sequence). The CDR3 here is CASSWTTHNEQFF. CDR3 nucleotides: TGTGCCAGCAGCTGGACTACACACAATGAGCAGTTCTTC.

The table lists this clonotype with a few counts. The chain recombines TRBV20-1 with TRBJ2-7; 8 nucleotides line up with TRBD1. Germline V gene lookup returns CDR1 DFQATT and CDR2 SNEGSKA (reference sequence). This CDR3 is 15 amino acids long. V lost 0 bases and J lost 1; bases outside the gene matches: 5. The CDR3 spells CSARDLDRGSYEQYF. CDR3 nucleotide sequence: TGCAGTGCTAGAGATCTCGACAGGGGTTCCTACGAGCAGTACTTC.

The chain employs TRBV9 and TRBJ1-2; D is undetermined. Germline-derived CDR1 and CDR2 are SGDLS and YYNGEE. There are 12 residues in the CDR3. Trimming took off 0 bases at V and 2 bases at J, with 2 bases between the two ends. The CDR3 spells CASSVGNYGYTF. The CDR3 region has the DNA TGTGCCAGCAGCGTAGGAAACTATGGCTACACCTTC.

Turning to this clonotype: No conserved phenylalanine or tryptophan is present at the end of the CDR3, so a read error is the likely explanation. The chain joins TRBV20-1 to TRBJ1-5; 9 bases are a match to TRBD1. This CDR3 comprises 17 residues. The V gene's germline CDR1 is DFQATT and CDR2 SNEGSKA (reference sequence). CDR3 DNA sequence: TGCAGTGCTGGAAGGACAGGGGTCTCCTATAGCAATCAGCGCCAGCATGTT. Translated: CSAGRTGVSYSNQRQHV.

This clonotype appeared a few times. This rearrangement joins TRBV7-9 to TRBJ2-5; no clear D. Germline loops: CDR1 SEHNR, CDR2 FQNEAQ (reference sequence). The V end lost 1 base, the J end lost 1 base, and 7 bases lay between the germline ends. CDR3 size: 14 residues. The CDR3 region is CASSLDWAQETQYF. DNA of the CDR3: TGTGCCAGCAGCTTAGACTGGGCCCAAGAGACCCAGTACTTC.

The chain couples TRBV29-1 to TRBJ2-1; D may be TRBD2 (7 bases). The CDR3 runs to 14 residues. Trimming took off 7 bases at V and 8 bases at J, with 21 bases between the two ends. Germline CDR1 reads SQVTM; CDR2 reads ANQGSEA. The CDR3 sequence is CSGRGGPAFDEQFF. In DNA form, the CDR3 reads TGCAGCGGAAGGGGGGGGCCCGCTTTTGATGAGCAGTTCTTC.

The genes are TRBV12-3 or TRBV12-4 and TRBJ2-2; D remains ambiguous. The CDR3 has 14 residues. V lost 3 bases and J lost 1, with 6 bases in between. The CDR3 coding sequence is TGTGCCAGCAGTTTCCGCCAGAACACCGGGGAGCTGTTTTTT. It specifies CASSFRQNTGELFF.

This clonotype was counted a few times. V and J are TRBV5-4 and TRBJ1-1; D is possibly TRBD1 (5 bases). Germline values: CDR1 SGHNT, CDR2 YYREEE (reference sequence). This CDR3 spans 13 amino acids. V dropped 5 bases and J dropped 1 base, with 9 bases sitting between them. CDR3 nucleotides: TGTGCCAGCAGGGACATTACGAACACTGAAGCTTTCTTT. It yields the protein CASRDITNTEAFF.

The chain's CDR3 is CAQWTGTSRYNEQFF. For the CDR3, the DNA is TGTGCCCAATGGACCGGGACTAGCCGATACAATGAGCAGTTCTTC. The chain has TRBV30 and TRBJ2-1, with 9 bases lining up with TRBD2. Trimming cost V 8 bases and J 4 bases; bases outside gene matches: 12. The CDR3 loop spans 15 amino acids. Germline CDR1 GTSNPN, CDR2 SVGIG (reference sequence).

J is TRBJ1-2 and V is TRBV4-3, with D tentatively TRBD1 (5 bases). V gave up 1 base and J gave up 2 bases, with 17 bases separating them. CDR1 and CDR2 (germline): LGHNA, YSLEER. CDR3 size: 17 residues. This chain's CDR3 is CASSQARGYEENYGYTF. In DNA, the CDR3 is TGCGCCAGCAGCCAAGCTCGGGGGTACGAGGAGAACTATGGCTACACCTTC.

This CDR3 reads CASSLGKGGSGNTIYF. CDR3 in DNA: TGTGCCAGCAGCTTAGGAAAAGGGGGCTCTGGAAACACCATATATTTT. V usage is TRBV11-2 and J usage is TRBJ1-3, with D tentatively TRBD1 (6 bases). Between the trimmed V and J ends, which lost 1 base and 0 bases, there was a span of 10 bases. The CDR3 is made up of 16 amino acids. Per germline, CDR1 SGHAT and CDR2 FQNNGV.

With regard to this clonotype: One end of the junction varies from germline; a read error may be responsible. The chain couples TRBV4-1 to TRBJ1-1, with D possibly matching TRBD1 (5 bases). CDR3 length: 15 amino acids. Germline assignment: CDR1 MGHRA and CDR2 YSYEKL. This CDR3 is CARSQVGGTGTEAFF. CDR3 sequence (DNA): TGCGCCCGCAGCCAAGTTGGGGGGACGGGGACTGAAGCTTTCTTT.

This rearrangement joins TRBV7-9 to TRBJ1-1; tentatively, D is TRBD1 (6 bases). Germline lookup yields CDR1 SEHNR and CDR2 FQNEAQ (reference sequence). The V and J ends lost 6 bases and 3 bases respectively, with 11 bases between them. The CDR3 has 13 amino acids. The CDR3 bases are TGTGCCAGCAGGACCGGGACATACACTGAAGCTTTCTTT. It translates to CASRTGTYTEAFF.